This TCR beta chain was identified during a study of T-cell memory formation after mild COVID-19. Study conclusions and caveats: Contracting clones localized mainly to CM and EM when CD4+ and mainly to EMRA when CD8+. CD4+ bias marked clones expanding day 15 to 37, unlike balanced contracting clones.

V lost 0 bases and J 0 bases, leaving 11 bases between the germline ends. Per the germline V gene, CDR1 is DFQATT and CDR2 is SNEGSKA (reference sequence). This CDR3 is 15 amino acids long. Turning to this clonotype: Its antigen is still unknown.

TCRdb reprocessed the 5' RACE reads with MiXCR, giving one entry per CDR3 protein. The table lists about 340,000 distinct CDR3 sequences, 10% to 15% of them singletons, with 20% to 25% in the top ten. The clonotype originates from a man between 18 and 29 years old who had mild COVID-19 (a few samples of this study predate the infection). Cell type and time point are not known. Sequenced: PBMCs or a T cell subset sorted from them (not recorded which). The V gene is TRBV20-1, the J gene TRBJ1-2, with D unclear. In nucleotides, the CDR3 is TGCAGTGCTAGAGAGGTCAGGCGGACTAACTATGGCTACACCTTC. Protein: CSAREVRRTNYGYTF.